The source of this T cell receptor beta chain is a study of blood T cell repertoires in COVID-19. Some clones are missing from TCRdb's copy, which holds only in-frame ones; the method was immunoSEQ multiplex PCR. The sample shows 110,000 to 150,000 clones, about 84% of them seen only once. The clonotype was recovered from a woman aged 18-30 years who had been exposed to COVID-19. Sequenced material: PBMCs or T cells enriched from blood (not recorded which).

As DNA, the CDR3 is TGTGCCAGCAGTTGGACAGTTTATACTGAAGCTTTCTTT. It specifies CASSWTVYTEAFF. The chain uses TRBV28 and TRBJ1-1; a weak D match, TRBD1 (6 bases). The CDR3 has 13 residues. V shed 4 bases and J shed 5 bases, with 11 bases lying between them. Germline CDR1 MDHEN, CDR2 SYDVKM.